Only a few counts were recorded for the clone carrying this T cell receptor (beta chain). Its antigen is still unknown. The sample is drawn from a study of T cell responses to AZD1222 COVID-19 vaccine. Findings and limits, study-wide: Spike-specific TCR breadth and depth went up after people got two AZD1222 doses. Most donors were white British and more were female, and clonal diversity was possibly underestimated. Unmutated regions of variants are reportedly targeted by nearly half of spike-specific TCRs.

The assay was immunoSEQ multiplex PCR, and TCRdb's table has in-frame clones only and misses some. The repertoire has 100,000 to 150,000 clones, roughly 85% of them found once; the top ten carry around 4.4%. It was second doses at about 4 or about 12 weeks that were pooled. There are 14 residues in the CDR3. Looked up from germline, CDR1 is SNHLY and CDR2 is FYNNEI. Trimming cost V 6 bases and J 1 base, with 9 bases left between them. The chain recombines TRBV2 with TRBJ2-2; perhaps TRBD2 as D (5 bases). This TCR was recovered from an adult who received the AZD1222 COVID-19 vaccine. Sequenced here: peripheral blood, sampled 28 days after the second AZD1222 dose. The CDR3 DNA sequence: TGTGCCAGCAGGCAAGGACTGAACACCGGGGAGCTGTTTTTT. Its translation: CASRQGLNTGELFF.